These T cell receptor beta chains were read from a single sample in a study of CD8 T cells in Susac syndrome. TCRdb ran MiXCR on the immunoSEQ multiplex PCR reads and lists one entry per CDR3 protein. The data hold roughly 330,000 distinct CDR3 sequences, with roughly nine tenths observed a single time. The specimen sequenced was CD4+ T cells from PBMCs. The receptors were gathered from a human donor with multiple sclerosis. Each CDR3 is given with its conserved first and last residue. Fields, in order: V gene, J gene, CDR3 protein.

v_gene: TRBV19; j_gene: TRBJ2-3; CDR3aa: CASSRWIQGAWTDTQYF
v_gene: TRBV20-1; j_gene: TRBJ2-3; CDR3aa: CSAGDLAGGPGTDTQYF
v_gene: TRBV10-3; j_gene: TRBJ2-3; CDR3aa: CAISERTALRTDTQYF
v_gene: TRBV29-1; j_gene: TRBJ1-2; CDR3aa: CSVGTRLSYGYTF
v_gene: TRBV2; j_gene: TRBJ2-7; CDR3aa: CASRGGDAVYEQYF
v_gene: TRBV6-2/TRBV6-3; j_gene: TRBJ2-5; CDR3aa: CASSNGLAGETQYF
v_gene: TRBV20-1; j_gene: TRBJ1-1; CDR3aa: CSAVLGGVVSTEAFF
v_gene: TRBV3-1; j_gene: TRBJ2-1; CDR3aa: CASSQDGGEQFF
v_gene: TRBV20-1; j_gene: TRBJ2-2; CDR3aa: CSASMDREGELFF
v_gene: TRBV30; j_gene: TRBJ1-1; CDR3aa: CARQGDGGYEAFF
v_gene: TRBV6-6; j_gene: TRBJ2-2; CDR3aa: CASKWGGSGELFF
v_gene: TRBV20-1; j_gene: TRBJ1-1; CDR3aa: CSARVGSTNTEAFF
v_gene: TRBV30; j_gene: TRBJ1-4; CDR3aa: CAWSVPVNEKLFF
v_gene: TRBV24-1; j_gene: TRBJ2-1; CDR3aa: CATSVSGSSYNEQFF
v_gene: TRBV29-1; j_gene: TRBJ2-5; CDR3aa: CSVDNYNQETQYF
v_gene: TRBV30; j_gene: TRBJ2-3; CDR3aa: CAWSVQRGGRADTQYF
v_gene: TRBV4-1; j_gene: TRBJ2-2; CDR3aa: CASSQALPGELFF
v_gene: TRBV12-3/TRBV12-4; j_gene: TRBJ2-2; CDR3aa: CASRRVGQGGTGELFF
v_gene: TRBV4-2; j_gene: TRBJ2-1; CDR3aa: CASSQEIAGGPLDEQFF
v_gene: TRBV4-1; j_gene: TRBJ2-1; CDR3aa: CASSQAKGKRRYYNEQFF
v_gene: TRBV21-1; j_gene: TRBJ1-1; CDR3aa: CASSKASVFLCPGGQIKADEAFF
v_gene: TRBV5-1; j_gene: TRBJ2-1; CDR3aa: CASTLTGGHNEQFF
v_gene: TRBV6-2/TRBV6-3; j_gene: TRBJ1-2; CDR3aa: CASSYGTSNYGYTF
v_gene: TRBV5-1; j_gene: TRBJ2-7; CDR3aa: CASSHKGQRSYEQYF
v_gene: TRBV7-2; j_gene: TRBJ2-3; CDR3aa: CASSPRGGAVTDTQYF
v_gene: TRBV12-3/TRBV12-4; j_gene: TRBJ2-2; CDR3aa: CASSPRGGGRGTGELFF
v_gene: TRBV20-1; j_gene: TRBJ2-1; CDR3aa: CSAGRGPEQFF